This note documents a single T cell receptor beta chain sequence. Its antigen is currently unknown. Within Nashville, Tennessee resided all donors, each a Caucasian adult. The data stem from a study of shared clonotypes between healthy human individuals. As for the study in general: Each donor's CD4 naive and CD4 memory cells filled three plates apiece, CD8 naive two, and CD8 memory one.

In the original workflow: Because ImmunoSEQ provided only junction sequences with no quality scores, the filtering differed. Sequenced by immunoSEQ multiplex PCR; TCRdb stores in-frame clones only, minus some. V, J and clone size derive from that table, while D and trimming were established from the DNA sequence. The sample lists 2.5 million or so clones, approximately 90% occurring once. Study conclusions and caveats: Approximately 5.4% of naive CD4 clonotypes were common to a few donors.

Trimming removed 0 bases at V and 4 bases at J, with 10 bases between. The CDR3 contains 15 residues. Germline V gene sequence: CDR1 MNHEY, CDR2 SVGAGI. The sequencing input was naive CD4+ T cells sorted from blood. Subset reported: CD45RA+ positively selected. The chain links TRBV6-5 to TRBJ1-3; D remains unclear. This receptor was identified in a man aged 18 to 30 in good health. CDR3 sequence (DNA): TGTGCCAGCAGTTACTCTACAACCAAGGGAAACACCATATATTTT. Translated: CASSYSTTKGNTIYF.